A single sample gave rise to the 27 T cell receptor beta chains below, sequenced in a study of a mutant IDH1 vaccine in newly diagnosed glioma. These receptors are not linked to any known antigen. Here immunoSEQ multiplex PCR was the method, and the copy in TCRdb shows in-frame clones only, minus some. Here the sample spans 30,000 to 40,000 clones, 80% being singletons. Time point reported: week 35, safety follow-up. Doses comprised 300 ug of mutant IDH1 20-mer peptide each, plus topical imiquimod. The material was PBMCs, obtained from a glioma patient whose treatment included an IDH1 peptide vaccine. These receptors came from a middle-aged man with glioma. Some clones in this sample may be carry-over from other donors' samples.

The V gene is TRBV9, the J gene TRBJ1-1; 9 nucleotides align to TRBD1. The CDR3 is made up of 15 amino acids. Germline-derived CDR1 and CDR2 are SGDLS and YYNGEE. The J segment lost 5 bases and the V segment lost 3 bases, leaving 8 bases of the junction unmatched. In DNA, the CDR3 is TGTGCCAGCAGCGGAGACAGGGGGGTTGAGACTGAAGCTTTCTTT. This sequence encodes CASSGDRGVETEAFF. The full variable domain, rest sourced from reference TRBV9 and TRBJ1-1, is DSGVTQTPKHLITATGQRVTLRCSPRSGDLSVYWYQQSLDQGLQFLIQYYNGEERAKGNILERFSAQQFPDLHSELNLSSLELGDSALYFCASSGDRGVETEAFFGQGTRLTVV.

V and J are TRBV10-3 and TRBJ1-1; 8 nucleotides align to TRBD1. V shed 3 bases, J shed 4 bases, and the junction held 10 bases outside the gene matches. CDR3 size: 16 residues. CDR1 and CDR2 (germline): ENHRY, SYGVKD. CDR3 in amino acids: CAISDPQGDLGTEAFF. Written as DNA, the CDR3 is TGTGCCATCAGTGACCCACAGGGGGATCTTGGCACTGAAGCTTTCTTT.

The V call is TRBV7-2, the J call TRBJ2-7; 7 positions match TRBD2. The CDR3 is 14 residues long. Looked up from germline, CDR1 is SGHTA and CDR2 is FQGNSA. J was trimmed by 4 bases and V by 3 bases; bases with no gene match: 6. DNA for the CDR3: TGTGCCAGCAGCTTGAGGGCGGGGGTTTACGAGCAGTACTTC. Translating gives CASSLRAGVYEQYF.

This rearrangement joins TRBV2 to TRBJ1-5; D is undetermined. Germline CDR1 SNHLY, CDR2 FYNNEI. The CDR3 extends over 14 amino acids. Trimming stripped 9 bases from V and 0 bases from J, with 12 bases between. CDR3 loop: CASQGMNSNQPQHF. The CDR3 nucleotides are TGTGCCAGTCAAGGGATGAATAGCAATCAGCCCCAGCATTTT.

This chain uses TRBV5-6 with TRBJ2-7, with D tentatively TRBD1 (5 bases). Trimming took off 0 bases at V and 0 bases at J, with 10 bases between the two ends. The V gene's germline CDR1 is SGHDT and CDR2 YYEEEE. The length of the CDR3 is 15 residues. CDR3 in DNA: TGTGCCAGCAGCTTGGTAGGGGCGAACTCCTACGAGCAGTACTTC. Encoded protein: CASSLVGANSYEQYF.

This sequence joins TRBV5-6 and TRBJ2-6; 9 positions agree with TRBD1. Germline V CDR1 and CDR2: SGHDT, YYEEEE. The CDR3 sequence is 18 residues long. Losses at the gene ends were 4 bases for V and 0 bases for J; bases not matched to a gene: 8. CDR3 region: CASSPLGTGTSGANVLTF. CDR3 nucleotides: TGTGCCAGCAGCCCTTTGGGGACAGGGACCTCTGGGGCCAACGTCCTGACTTTC.

The gene calls are TRBV7-9 and TRBJ2-1, with D perhaps TRBD1 (6 bases). The germline V gene has CDR1 SEHNR and CDR2 FQNEAQ (reference sequence). V lost 6 bases to trimming and J lost 9 bases, with 30 bases between them. CDR3 length equals 18 residues. CDR3 region: CASSSRQQGAYHRGEQFF. DNA for the CDR3: TGTGCCAGCAGTTCTAGGCAACAGGGAGCGTACCATCGCGGTGAGCAGTTCTTC. The variable domain in full, completed from reference TRBV7-9 and TRBJ2-1, reads DTGVSQNPRHKITKRGQNVTFRCDPISEHNRLYWYRQTLGQGPEFLTYFQNEAQLEKSRLLSDRFSAERPKGSFSTLEIQRTEQGDSAMYLCASSSRQQGAYHRGEQFFGPGTRLTVL.

The gene calls are TRBV5-1 and TRBJ2-7; TRBD2 is a possible D gene (6 bases). Trimming shortened V by 2 bases and J by 2 bases, and 20 bases separated the two germline ends. CDR3 size: 17 residues. Looked up from germline, CDR1 is SGHRS and CDR2 is YFSETQ. CDR3 sequence: CASSFGGTSRNTYEQYF. CDR3 bases: TGCGCCAGCAGCTTTGGCGGGACTTCGCGGAATACCTACGAGCAGTACTTC.

The chain employs TRBV6-4 and TRBJ2-1; D perhaps matches TRBD1 (7 bases). This CDR3 has 16 residues. The germline V and J ends were trimmed by 0 bases and 4 bases, with 13 bases remaining between them. CDR1 MRHNA and CDR2 SNTAGT come from the germline V gene. The CDR3 DNA sequence: TGTGCCAGCAGTGACTCTCAGGGGGGCGCATACAATGAGCAGTTCTTC. Its protein is CASSDSQGGAYNEQFF.

This chain uses TRBV2 with TRBJ1-3, with D unresolved. The CDR3 length is 14 residues. Germline V lookup: CDR1 SNHLY, CDR2 FYNNEI. Trimming shortened V by 4 bases and J by 4 bases, and 11 bases separated the two germline ends. CDR3 protein: CASSAEVSGNTIYF. The CDR3 DNA follows: TGTGCCAGCAGTGCCGAGGTATCGGGAAACACCATATATTTT.

The chain couples TRBV7-8 to TRBJ2-7; weak D call: TRBD1 (6 bases). The CDR3 is 15 amino acids. The V and J ends lost 1 base and 4 bases respectively, with 14 bases between them. Germline lookup yields CDR1 SGHVS and CDR2 FQNEAQ. The CDR3 loop is CASSLDPQGIYEQYF. The CDR3 DNA is TGTGCCAGCAGCTTAGACCCGCAGGGGATTTACGAGCAGTACTTC. Full variable domain (missing parts from reference TRBV7-8 and TRBJ2-7): GAGVSQSPRYKVAKRGQDVALRCDPISGHVSLFWYQQALGQGPEFLTYFQNEAQLDKSGLPSDRFFAERPEGSVSTLKIQRTQQEDSAVYLCASSLDPQGIYEQYFGPGTRLTVT.

The chain combines TRBV5-1 with TRBJ1-3; a possible D gene is TRBD1 (6 bases). The germline gives CDR1 SGHRS, CDR2 YFSETQ. V lost 0 bases and J lost 4, with 8 bases in between. CDR3 size: 14 residues. The CDR3 DNA is TGCGCCAGCAGCTTGGTGGGACACGGAAACACCATATATTTT. It yields the protein CASSLVGHGNTIYF.

This clone has more than one count but fewer than ten. The chain is built from TRBV29-1 and TRBJ2-2, with a possible D match to TRBD1 (6 bases). Trimming left V 7 bases short and J 0 bases short, with 9 bases between. Germline V lookup: CDR1 SQVTM, CDR2 ANQGSEA. This CDR3 is 13 amino acids long. This CDR3 is CSAGTSNTGELFF. CDR3 coding DNA: TGCAGCGCCGGGACATCGAACACCGGGGAGCTGTTTTTT.

The rearrangement joins TRBV5-1 to TRBJ1-5, with unresolved D. V shed 3 bases and J shed 6 bases, with 13 bases lying between them. Germline assignment: CDR1 SGHRS and CDR2 YFSETQ. CDR3 length: 14 residues. CDR3 coding DNA: TGCGCCAGCAGCTCCCTAGGTAGAGGTCAGCCCCAGCATTTT. Translating it yields CASSSLGRGQPQHF. Using reference TRBV5-1 and TRBJ1-5 for the parts outside the CDR3, the full variable domain is KAGVTQTPRYLIKTRGQQVTLSCSPISGHRSVSWYQQTPGQGLQFLFEYFSETQRNKGNFPGRFSGRQFSNSRSEMNVSTLELGDSALYLCASSSLGRGQPQHFGDGTRLSIL.

About this clone itself: Distinct nucleotide sequences in the sample also encode this CDR3. V gene TRBV29-1 combines with J gene TRBJ1-3; TRBD1 matches at 7 bases. CDR1 SQVTM and CDR2 ANQGSEA come from the germline V gene. V trimming: 6 bases; J trimming: 2 bases; junction bases outside the gene matches: 1. This CDR3 is 12 amino acids long. Here the CDR3 DNA reads TGCAGCGTCCAGGGGGCTGGAAACACCATATATTTT. Its translation is CSVQGAGNTIYF.

In this sample, this clone turned up once. The gene calls are TRBV4-3 and TRBJ2-5; D not resolved. Germline loops: CDR1 LGHNA, CDR2 YSLEER. V was trimmed by 0 bases and J by 5 bases, leaving 7 bases between them. The CDR3 has 13 amino acids. The CDR3 DNA sequence: TGCGCCAGCAGCCAAGAGTATCAGGAGACCCAGTACTTC. This sequence encodes CASSQEYQETQYF.

A few counts support this clone. The chain links TRBV25-1 to TRBJ1-3; TRBD1 matches 8 bases. V trimming: 1 base; J trimming: 3 bases; junction bases outside the gene matches: 5. The CDR3 loop spans 16 amino acids. From germline, CDR1 is MGHDK and CDR2 SYGVNS. CDR3 nucleotide sequence: TGTGCCAGCAGTGAATCGACAGGGGTTAGTGGAAACACCATATATTTT. This translates into CASSESTGVSGNTIYF. Variable domain in full (rest from reference TRBV25-1 and TRBJ1-3): EADIYQTPRYLVIGTGKKITLECSQTMGHDKMYWYQQDPGMELHLIHYSYGVNSTEKGDLSSESTVSRIRTEHFPLTLESARPSHTSQYLCASSESTGVSGNTIYFGEGSWLTVV.

This sequence joins TRBV6-6 and TRBJ1-1; D is unresolved. The CDR3 runs to 12 residues. Trimming removed 0 bases from V and 3 bases from J, with 2 bases in between. The germline CDR1 and CDR2 sequences are MNHNY and SVGAGI (reference sequence). The DNA for the CDR3 is TGTGCCAGCAGTTACTCATACACTGAAGCTTTCTTT. Translating gives CASSYSYTEAFF.

V is TRBV27 and J is TRBJ2-7, with D perhaps assigned TRBD1 or TRBD2 (5 bases each). Germline loops: CDR1 MNHEY, CDR2 SMNVEV (reference sequence). The CDR3 loop spans 13 amino acids. Trimming stripped 6 bases from V and 2 bases from J, with 11 bases between. The CDR3 protein is CASSRDGPYEQYF. The CDR3 region has the DNA TGTGCCAGCAGCCGGGACGGTCCCTACGAGCAGTACTTC.

This clone has just one count. The chain carries TRBV5-5 and TRBJ1-5; no firm D call. The CDR3 is 16 amino acids. Deletions cut 0 bases from V and 0 bases from J, with 10 bases between. The germline V gene has CDR1 SGHKS and CDR2 YYEKEE (reference sequence). CDR3 sequence: CASSLALTASNQPQHF. The DNA for the CDR3 is TGTGCCAGCAGCTTGGCCCTGACGGCTAGCAATCAGCCCCAGCATTTT.

This chain uses TRBV11-1 with TRBJ1-1; 7 bases match TRBD1. The CDR3 is 15 residues long. Germline V gene lookup returns CDR1 SGHAT and CDR2 FQDESV (reference sequence). The trim removed 3 bases at V and 4 bases at J, leaving 8 bases unmatched. The CDR3 sequence is CASSLNRGGSTEAFF. In DNA, the CDR3 is TGTGCCAGCAGCTTGAACAGGGGAGGAAGCACTGAAGCTTTCTTT.

The gene calls are TRBV7-9 and TRBJ1-1; TRBD1 is a possible D gene (6 bases). The germline V and J ends were trimmed by 1 base and 0 bases, with 9 bases remaining between them. This CDR3 has 15 residues. Germline CDR1 is SEHNR and CDR2 is FQNEAQ (reference sequence). The CDR3 loop reads CASSLEQGMNTEAFF. The CDR3 DNA is TGTGCCAGCAGCTTAGAACAGGGAATGAACACTGAAGCTTTCTTT.

The rearrangement uses TRBV6-5 and TRBJ1-2; TRBD1 might be the D (5 bases). In germline, CDR1 is MNHEY, CDR2 SVGAGI. V lost 4 bases to trimming and J lost 4 bases, with 16 bases between them. This CDR3 spans 15 amino acids. The CDR3 region has the DNA TGTGCCAGCAGTTCCCAGGGACCTCTTGCCTATGGCTACACCTTC. Its protein is CASSSQGPLAYGYTF.

This clone has a handful of counts. This chain connects TRBV6-5 to TRBJ1-1, with TRBD1 matching 8 bases. Per germline, CDR1 MNHEY and CDR2 SVGAGI. The CDR3 loop spans 14 amino acids. V trimming: 11 bases; J trimming: 4 bases; junction bases outside the gene matches: 12. The chain's CDR3 is CAAGGISGGTEAFF. DNA for the CDR3: TGTGCCGCAGGGGGCATTTCAGGGGGCACTGAAGCTTTCTTT.

This chain connects TRBV6-5 to TRBJ1-2; 7 positions match TRBD1. The CDR3 has 15 residues. CDR1 is MNHEY and CDR2 is SVGAGI in the germline V gene. Germline trimming cut 5 bases from V and 6 bases from J; bases unmatched to any gene: 12. The CDR3 sequence is CASSPDPTGFNGYTF. As DNA, the CDR3 is TGTGCCAGCAGTCCCGACCCGACAGGGTTCAATGGCTACACCTTC.

The chain is built from TRBV19 and TRBJ2-1; 8 bases line up with TRBD1. V lost 3 bases, J lost 6 bases, and 4 bases stayed unmatched. Germline CDR1 and CDR2: LNHDA and SQIVND (reference sequence). This CDR3 is built from 14 residues. The CDR3 loop is CASSIRGLGNEQFF. The CDR3 region has the DNA TGTGCCAGTAGTATCAGGGGGCTCGGCAATGAGCAGTTCTTC.

This clone occurred a few times. J is TRBJ1-1 and V is TRBV4-1, with D unclear. The CDR3 is 14 amino acids. Per the germline V gene, CDR1 is MGHRA and CDR2 is YSYEKL. Trimming removed 4 bases from V and 5 bases from J, with 14 bases in between. In nucleotides, the CDR3 is TGCGCCAGCAGCCGGCCGGGCCAGAGGACTGAAGCTTTCTTT. Its protein is CASSRPGQRTEAFF.